The sequence of this TCR beta chain was determined in a study of a mutant IDH1 vaccine in newly diagnosed glioma. Study details: At weeks 1, 3, 5, 7, 11, 15, 19 and 23, patients received a vaccination, eight in all. Of the patients given treatment, approximately 60% were male and roughly 38% were female, and a mean age of about 44 years was recorded.

The time point: week 23, last vaccination. The content of each vaccine dose was 300 ug of mutant IDH1 20-mer peptide, and topical imiquimod accompanied it. TCRdb's copy holds only in-frame clones and misses some; the assay was immunoSEQ multiplex PCR. The data contain 65,000 or so clones, around 84% of them seen just once; the ten biggest clones take up 3.5% to 4.5%. Study results and caveats: Pseudoprogression showed no apparent link to changes in top peripheral T cell clonotypes.

Germline V gives CDR1 MNHEY, CDR2 SVGAGI. This CDR3 spans 13 amino acids. Comment on this clone: The antigen is undetermined. A junction end diverges from the germline sequence, so it may reflect a read error.

The sequencing used PBMCs, collected from a glioma patient whose treatment included an IDH1 peptide vaccine. This chain joins TRBV6-5 and TRBJ1-1; D ambiguous. This clonotype was obtained from a man aged 30 to 45 with glioma. This CDR3 reads CASSLGGNTEAFF. The CDR3 nucleotides are TGTGCCAGTAGTTTAGGTGGGAACACTGAAGCTTTCTTT.